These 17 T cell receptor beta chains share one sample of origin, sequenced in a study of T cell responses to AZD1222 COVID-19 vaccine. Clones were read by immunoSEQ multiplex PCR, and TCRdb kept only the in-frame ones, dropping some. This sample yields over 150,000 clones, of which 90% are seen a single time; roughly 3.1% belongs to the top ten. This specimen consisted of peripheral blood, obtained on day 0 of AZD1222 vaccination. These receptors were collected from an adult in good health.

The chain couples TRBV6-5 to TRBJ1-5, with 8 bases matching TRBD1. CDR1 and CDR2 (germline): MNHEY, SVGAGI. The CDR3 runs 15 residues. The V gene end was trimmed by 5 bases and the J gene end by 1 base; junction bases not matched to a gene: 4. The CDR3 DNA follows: TGTGCCAGCAGTCCGGACAGGGCGAGCAATCAGCCCCAGCATTTT. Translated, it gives CASSPDRASNQPQHF.

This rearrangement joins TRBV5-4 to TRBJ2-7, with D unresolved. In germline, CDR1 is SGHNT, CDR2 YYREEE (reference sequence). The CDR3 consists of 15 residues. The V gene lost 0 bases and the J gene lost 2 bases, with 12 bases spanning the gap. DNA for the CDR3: TGTGCCAGCAGCTTGGCGGGCCGTTACGCCTACGAGCAGTACTTC. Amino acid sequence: CASSLAGRYAYEQYF.

The CDR3 nucleotides read TGTGCCAGCAGTGTGGGGGAAGCCTACAATGAGCAGTTCTTC. It is translated as CASSVGEAYNEQFF. The V call is TRBV6-4, the J call TRBJ2-1; possibly TRBD1 or TRBD2 for D (5 bases each). V was clipped by 4 bases and J by 2 bases, with 9 bases between them. This CDR3 is built from 14 residues. The germline V gene has CDR1 MRHNA and CDR2 SNTAGT.

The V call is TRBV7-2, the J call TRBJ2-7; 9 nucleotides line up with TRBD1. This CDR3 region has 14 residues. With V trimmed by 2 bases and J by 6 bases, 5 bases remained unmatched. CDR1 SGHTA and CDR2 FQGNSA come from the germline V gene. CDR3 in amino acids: CASSLTGQGTEQYF. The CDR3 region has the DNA TGTGCCAGCAGCTTAACGGGACAGGGTACCGAGCAGTACTTC. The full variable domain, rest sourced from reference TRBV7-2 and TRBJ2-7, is GAGVSQSPSNKVTEKGKDVELRCDPISGHTALYWYRQSLGQGLEFLIYFQGNSAPDKSGLPSDRFSAERTGGSVSTLTIQRTQQEDSAVYLCASSLTGQGTEQYFGPGTRLTVT.

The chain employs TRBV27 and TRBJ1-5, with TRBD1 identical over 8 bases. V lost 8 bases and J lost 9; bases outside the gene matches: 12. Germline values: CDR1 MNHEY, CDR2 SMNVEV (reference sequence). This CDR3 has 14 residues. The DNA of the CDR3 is TGTGCCAGCGGCTTTTCAGGGGGCGTCAGGCCCCAGCATTTT. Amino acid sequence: CASGFSGGVRPQHF.

In DNA, the CDR3 is TGTGCCAGTAGTATAGAGGGAGGCCTGAACACTGAAGCTTTCTTT. Protein: CASSIEGGLNTEAFF. The chain has TRBV19 and TRBJ1-1; no definite D call. Germline V gene lookup returns CDR1 LNHDA and CDR2 SQIVND (reference sequence). V shed 0 bases and J shed 0 bases, with 8 bases lying between them. CDR3 length: 15 residues.

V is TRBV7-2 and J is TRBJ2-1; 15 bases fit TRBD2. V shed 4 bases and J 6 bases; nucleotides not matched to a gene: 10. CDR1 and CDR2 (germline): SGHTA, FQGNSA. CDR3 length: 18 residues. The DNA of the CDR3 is TGTGCCAGCAGCTCCTCCTGGACTAGCGGGGGGGCCGCCAATGAGCAGTTCTTC. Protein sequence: CASSSSWTSGGAANEQFF.

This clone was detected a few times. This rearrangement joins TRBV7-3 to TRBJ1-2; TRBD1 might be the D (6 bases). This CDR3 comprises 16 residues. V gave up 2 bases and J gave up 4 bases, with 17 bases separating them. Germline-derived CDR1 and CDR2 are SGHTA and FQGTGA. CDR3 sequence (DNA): TGTGCCAGCAGCTTAGCGTCGGGACACCTTTTCTATGGCTACACCTTC. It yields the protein CASSLASGHLFYGYTF.

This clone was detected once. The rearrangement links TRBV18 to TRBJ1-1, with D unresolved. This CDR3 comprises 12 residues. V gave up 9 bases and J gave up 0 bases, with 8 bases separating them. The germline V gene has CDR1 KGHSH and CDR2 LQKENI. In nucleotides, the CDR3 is TGTGCCAGTCAACGCATGAACACTGAAGCTTTCTTT. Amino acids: CASQRMNTEAFF.

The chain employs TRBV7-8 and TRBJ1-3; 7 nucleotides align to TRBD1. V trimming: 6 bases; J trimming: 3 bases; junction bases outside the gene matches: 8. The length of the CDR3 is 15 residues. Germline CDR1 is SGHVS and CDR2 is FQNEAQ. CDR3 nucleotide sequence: TGTGCCAGCAGGGGAACAGGGGCTGGTGGAAACACCATATATTTT. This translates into CASRGTGAGGNTIYF.

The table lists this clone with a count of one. CDR3 coding DNA: TGTGCCAGCAGCTGGGGAGAGCCGGCCGGCAATCAGCCCCAGCATTTT. Protein product: CASSWGEPAGNQPQHF. The rearrangement uses TRBV7-9 and TRBJ1-5; D gene uncertain. The germline gives CDR1 SEHNR, CDR2 FQNEAQ (reference sequence). With 4 bases removed from V and 2 bases from J, the gap between germline ends came to 15 bases. The CDR3 covers 16 residues.

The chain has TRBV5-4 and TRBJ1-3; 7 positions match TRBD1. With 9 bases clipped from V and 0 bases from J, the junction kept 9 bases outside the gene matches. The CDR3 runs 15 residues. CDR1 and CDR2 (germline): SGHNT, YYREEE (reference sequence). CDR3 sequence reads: CATQQGTRSGNTIYF. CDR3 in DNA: TGTGCCACCCAACAGGGGACACGCTCTGGAAACACCATATATTTT.

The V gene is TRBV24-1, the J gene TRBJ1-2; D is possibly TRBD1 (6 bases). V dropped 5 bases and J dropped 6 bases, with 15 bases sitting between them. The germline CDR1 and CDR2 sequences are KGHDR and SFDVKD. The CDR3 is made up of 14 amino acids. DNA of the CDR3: TGTGCCACCAGTGGACGCCAGGGGAAGGATGGCTACACCTTC. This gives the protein CATSGRQGKDGYTF.

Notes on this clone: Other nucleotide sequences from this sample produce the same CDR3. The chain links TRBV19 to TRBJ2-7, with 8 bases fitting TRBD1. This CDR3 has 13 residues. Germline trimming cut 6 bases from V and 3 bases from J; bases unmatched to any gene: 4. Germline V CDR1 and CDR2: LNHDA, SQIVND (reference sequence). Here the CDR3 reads CASSTTGGYEQYF. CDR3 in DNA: TGTGCCAGTAGCACAACAGGGGGCTACGAGCAGTACTTC.

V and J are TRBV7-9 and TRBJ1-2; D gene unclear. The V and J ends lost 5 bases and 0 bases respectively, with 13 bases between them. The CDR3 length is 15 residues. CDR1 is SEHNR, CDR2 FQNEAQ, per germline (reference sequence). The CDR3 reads CASSVDRGSNYGYTF. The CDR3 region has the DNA TGTGCCAGCAGCGTGGATAGAGGGTCTAACTATGGCTACACCTTC.

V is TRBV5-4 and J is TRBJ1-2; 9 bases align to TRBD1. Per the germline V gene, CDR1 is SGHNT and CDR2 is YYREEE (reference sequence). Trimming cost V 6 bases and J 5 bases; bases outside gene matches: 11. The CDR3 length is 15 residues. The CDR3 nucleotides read TGTGCCAGCACCCCCTCGGGACAGGGTTCTTATGGCTACACCTTC. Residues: CASTPSGQGSYGYTF.

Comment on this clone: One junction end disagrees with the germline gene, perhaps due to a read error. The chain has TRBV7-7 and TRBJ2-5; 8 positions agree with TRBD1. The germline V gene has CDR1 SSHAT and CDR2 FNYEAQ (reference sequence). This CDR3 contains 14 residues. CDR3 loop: CASSFQGAGETQYF. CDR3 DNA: TGTGCTAGCAGCTTCCAGGGGGCGGGAGAGACCCAGTACTTC.